One sample yielded the 6 T cell receptor beta chains listed below, sequenced in a study of cytomegalovirus exposure and HLA in healthy donors. Primers included in the PCR were 60 Vbeta and 13 Jbeta primers. Assay: immunoSEQ multiplex PCR; the TCRdb copy retains only in-frame clones and omits some. Among some 120,000 clones listed, approximately 72% were seen once. The sequenced material came from PBMCs. These receptors were collected from a woman aged 45 to 65 in good health and CMV-seropositive.

The gene calls are TRBV2 and TRBJ1-2; D may be TRBD1 (5 bases). This CDR3 is built from 14 residues. Germline-derived CDR1 and CDR2 are SNHLY and FYNNEI. V dropped 1 base and J dropped 9 bases, with 15 bases sitting between them. CDR3 nucleotides: TGTGCCAGCAGTGAAGAGCGGGACCTAAGCAGCTACACCTTC. This encodes CASSEERDLSSYTF.

The V gene is TRBV14, the J gene TRBJ2-1; a possible D gene is TRBD1 (6 bases). CDR3 length: 16 amino acids. The germline V gene encodes CDR1 SGHDN and CDR2 FVKESK. V was clipped by 1 base and J by 0 bases, with 10 bases between them. CDR3 region: CASSQVGGYSYNEQFF. CDR3 nucleotide sequence: TGTGCCAGCAGCCAAGTAGGGGGTTACTCCTACAATGAGCAGTTCTTC.

V is TRBV9 and J is TRBJ2-2; D is ambiguous. The CDR3 runs 17 residues. Trimming stripped 3 bases from V and 2 bases from J, with 17 bases between. CDR1 and CDR2 (germline): SGDLS, YYNGEE. The CDR3 sequence is CASSASTVHSNTGELFF. The DNA of the CDR3 is TGTGCCAGCAGCGCCTCCACTGTCCACTCTAACACCGGGGAGCTGTTTTTT.

This clone was seen a handful of times. The chain employs TRBV9 and TRBJ2-3, with TRBD2 identical over 8 bases. The V and J ends lost 0 bases and 5 bases, in that order; junction bases with no gene match: 5. Per the germline V gene, CDR1 is SGDLS and CDR2 is YYNGEE. This CDR3 contains 15 residues. The CDR3 sequence is CASSVASGGLDTQYF. In DNA form, the CDR3 reads TGTGCCAGCAGCGTAGCGTCGGGGGGGTTAGATACGCAGTATTTT. The whole variable domain, remainder taken from reference TRBV9 and TRBJ2-3, is DSGVTQTPKHLITATGQRVTLRCSPRSGDLSVYWYQQSLDQGLQFLIQYYNGEERAKGNILERFSAQQFPDLHSELNLSSLELGDSALYFCASSVASGGLDTQYFGPGTRLTVL.

V is TRBV6-5 and J is TRBJ1-2; no clear D. This CDR3 spans 14 amino acids. V lost 0 bases and J 7 bases, leaving 12 bases between the germline ends. Looked up from germline, CDR1 is MNHEY and CDR2 is SVGAGI. The CDR3 DNA reads as TGTGCCAGCAGTTACTCCCCTAGGTTAGGTGGCTACACCTTC. It translates to CASSYSPRLGGYTF.

V usage is TRBV2 and J usage is TRBJ1-6, with TRBD1 matching 7 bases. Germline CDR1 is SNHLY and CDR2 is FYNNEI. Trimming removed 3 bases from V and 10 bases from J; junction bases left unmatched: 6. The CDR3 has 14 amino acids. In nucleotides, the CDR3 is TGTGCCAGCAGTGACAGGGGGGACGGATCACCCCTCCACTTT. Its protein product is CASSDRGDGSPLHF. Combining the CDR3 with reference TRBV2 and TRBJ1-6 gives the whole variable domain EPEVTQTPSHQVTQMGQEVILRCVPISNHLYFYWYRQILGQKVEFLVSFYNNEISEKSEIFDDQFSVERPDGSNFTLKIRSTKLEDSAMYFCASSDRGDGSPLHFGNGTRLTVT.